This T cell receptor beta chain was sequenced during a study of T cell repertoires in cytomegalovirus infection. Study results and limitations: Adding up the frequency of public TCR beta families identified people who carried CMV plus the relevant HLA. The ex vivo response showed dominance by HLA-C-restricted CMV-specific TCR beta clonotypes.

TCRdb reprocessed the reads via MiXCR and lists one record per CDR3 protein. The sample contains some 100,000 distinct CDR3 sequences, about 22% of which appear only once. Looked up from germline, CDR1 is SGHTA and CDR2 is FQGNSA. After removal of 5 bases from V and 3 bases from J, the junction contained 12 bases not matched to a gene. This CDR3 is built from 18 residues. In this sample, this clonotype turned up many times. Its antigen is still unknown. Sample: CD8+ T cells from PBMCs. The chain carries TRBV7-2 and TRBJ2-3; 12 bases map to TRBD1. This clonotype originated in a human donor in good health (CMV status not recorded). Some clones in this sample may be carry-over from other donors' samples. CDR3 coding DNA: TGTGCCAGCAGCCAATGGGGGGACAGGGGGCTTGTGACAGATACGCAGTATTTT. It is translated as CASSQWGDRGLVTDTQYF.